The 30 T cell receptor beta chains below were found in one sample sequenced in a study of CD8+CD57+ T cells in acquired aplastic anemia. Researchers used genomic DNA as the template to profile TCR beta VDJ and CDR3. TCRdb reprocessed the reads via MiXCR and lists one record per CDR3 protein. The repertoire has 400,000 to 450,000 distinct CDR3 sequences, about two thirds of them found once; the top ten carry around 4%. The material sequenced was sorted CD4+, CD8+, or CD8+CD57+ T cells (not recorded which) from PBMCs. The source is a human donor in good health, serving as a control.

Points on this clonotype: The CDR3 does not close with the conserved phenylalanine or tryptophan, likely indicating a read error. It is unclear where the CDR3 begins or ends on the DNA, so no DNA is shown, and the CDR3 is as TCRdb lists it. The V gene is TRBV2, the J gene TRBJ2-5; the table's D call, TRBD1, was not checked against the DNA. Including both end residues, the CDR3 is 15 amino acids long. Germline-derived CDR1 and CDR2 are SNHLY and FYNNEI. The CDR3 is CASNLVSGAHEQFFG.

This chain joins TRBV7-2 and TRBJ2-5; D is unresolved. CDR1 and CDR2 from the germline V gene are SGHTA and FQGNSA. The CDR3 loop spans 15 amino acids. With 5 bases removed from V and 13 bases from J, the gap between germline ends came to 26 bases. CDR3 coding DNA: TGTGCCAGCAGCCGTCTCAATGAAGAAGCTTTGTTTGGGTACTTC. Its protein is CASSRLNEEALFGYF.

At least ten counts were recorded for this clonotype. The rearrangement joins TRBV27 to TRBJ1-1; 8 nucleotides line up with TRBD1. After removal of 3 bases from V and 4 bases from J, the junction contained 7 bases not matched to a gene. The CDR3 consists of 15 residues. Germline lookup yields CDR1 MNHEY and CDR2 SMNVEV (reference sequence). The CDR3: CASSFRTGTGTEAFF. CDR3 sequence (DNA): TGTGCCAGCAGTTTCCGGACAGGGACGGGCACTGAAGCTTTCTTT.

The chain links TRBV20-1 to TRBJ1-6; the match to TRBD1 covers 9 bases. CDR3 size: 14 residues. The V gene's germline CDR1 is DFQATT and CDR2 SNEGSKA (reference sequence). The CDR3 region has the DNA TGCAGGGTTAGTGGGACAGGGCAGAGATCACCCCTCCACTTT. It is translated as CRVSGTGQRSPLHF.

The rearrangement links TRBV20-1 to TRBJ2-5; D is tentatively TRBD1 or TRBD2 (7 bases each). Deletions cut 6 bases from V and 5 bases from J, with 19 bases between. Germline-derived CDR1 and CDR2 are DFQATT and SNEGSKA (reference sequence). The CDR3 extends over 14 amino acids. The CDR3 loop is CSARGGRGEETQYF. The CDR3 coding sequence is TGCAGTGCCAGGGGGGGGCGGGGCGAGGAGACCCAGTACTTC.

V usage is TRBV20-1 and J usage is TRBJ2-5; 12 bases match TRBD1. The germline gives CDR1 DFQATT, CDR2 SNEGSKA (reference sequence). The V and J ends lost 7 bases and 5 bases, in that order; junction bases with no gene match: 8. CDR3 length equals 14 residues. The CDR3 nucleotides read TGCAGTGGGTGGGGGACAGGGGGCGTTGAGACCCAGTACTTC. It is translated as CSGWGTGGVETQYF.

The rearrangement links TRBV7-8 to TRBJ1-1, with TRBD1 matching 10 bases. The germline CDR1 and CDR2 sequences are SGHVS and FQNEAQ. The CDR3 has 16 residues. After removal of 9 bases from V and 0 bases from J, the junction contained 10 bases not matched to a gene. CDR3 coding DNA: TGTGCCAGTAGCGGACGGACAGGGGGAGTGAACACTGAAGCTTTCTTT. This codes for CASSGRTGGVNTEAFF.

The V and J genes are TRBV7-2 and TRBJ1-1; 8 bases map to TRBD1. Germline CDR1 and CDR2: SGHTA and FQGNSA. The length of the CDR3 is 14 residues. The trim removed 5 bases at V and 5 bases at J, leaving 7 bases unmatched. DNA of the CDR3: TGTGCCAGCAGCGGAGGACAGGGAGAGACTGAAGCTTTCTTT. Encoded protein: CASSGGQGETEAFF.

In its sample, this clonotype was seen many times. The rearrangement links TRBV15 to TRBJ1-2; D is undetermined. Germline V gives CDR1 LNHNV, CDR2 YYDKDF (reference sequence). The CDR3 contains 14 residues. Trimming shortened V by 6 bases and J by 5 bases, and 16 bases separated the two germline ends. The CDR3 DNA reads TGTGCCACCAGGGGGTCCGGGGATCCTTATGGCTACACCTTC. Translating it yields CATRGSGDPYGYTF.

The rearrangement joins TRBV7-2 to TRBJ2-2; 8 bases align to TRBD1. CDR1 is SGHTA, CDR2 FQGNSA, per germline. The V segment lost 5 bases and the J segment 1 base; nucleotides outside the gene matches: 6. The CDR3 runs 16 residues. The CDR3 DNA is TGTGCCAGCAGCAAAGGGACAGGTGAGAACACCGGGGAGCTGTTTTTT. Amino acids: CASSKGTGENTGELFF.

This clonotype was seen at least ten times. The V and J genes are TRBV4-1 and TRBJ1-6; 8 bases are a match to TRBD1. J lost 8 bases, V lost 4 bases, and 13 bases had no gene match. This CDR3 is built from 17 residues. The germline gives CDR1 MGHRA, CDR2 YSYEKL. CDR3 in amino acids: CASSPVLGDRFYSPLHF. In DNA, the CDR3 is TGCGCCAGCAGCCCGGTCTTAGGGGACAGGTTCTATTCACCCCTCCACTTT.

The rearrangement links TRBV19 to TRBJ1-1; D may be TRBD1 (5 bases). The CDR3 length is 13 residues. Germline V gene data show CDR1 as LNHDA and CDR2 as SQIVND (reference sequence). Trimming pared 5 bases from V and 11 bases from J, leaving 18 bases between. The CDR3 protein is CASSQGPGAMAFF. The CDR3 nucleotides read TGTGCCAGTAGTCAGGGCCCCGGGGCGATGGCTTTCTTT.

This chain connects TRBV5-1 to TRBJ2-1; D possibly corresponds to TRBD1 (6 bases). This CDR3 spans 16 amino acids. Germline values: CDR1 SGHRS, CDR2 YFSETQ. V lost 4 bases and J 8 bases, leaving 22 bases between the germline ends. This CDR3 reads CASSPGNSGKGDEQFF. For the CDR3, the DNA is TGCGCCAGCAGCCCAGGGAACTCTGGAAAGGGGGATGAGCAGTTCTTC. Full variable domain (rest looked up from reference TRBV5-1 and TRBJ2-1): KAGVTQTPRYLIKTRGQQVTLSCSPISGHRSVSWYQQTPGQGLQFLFEYFSETQRNKGNFPGRFSGRQFSNSRSEMNVSTLELGDSALYLCASSPGNSGKGDEQFFGPGTRLTVL.

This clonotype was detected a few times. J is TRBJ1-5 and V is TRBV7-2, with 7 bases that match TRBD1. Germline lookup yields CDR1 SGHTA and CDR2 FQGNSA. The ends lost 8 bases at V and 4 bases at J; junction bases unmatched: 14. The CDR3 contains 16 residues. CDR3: CASGRVGQPPNQPQHF. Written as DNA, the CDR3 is TGTGCCAGCGGCCGAGTGGGACAGCCTCCGAATCAGCCCCAGCATTTT.

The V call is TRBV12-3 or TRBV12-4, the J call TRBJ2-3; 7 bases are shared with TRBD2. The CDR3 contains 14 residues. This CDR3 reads CADRKVSGEDTQYF. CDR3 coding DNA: TGTGCAGACCGGAAAGTCAGCGGGGAAGATACGCAGTATTTT.

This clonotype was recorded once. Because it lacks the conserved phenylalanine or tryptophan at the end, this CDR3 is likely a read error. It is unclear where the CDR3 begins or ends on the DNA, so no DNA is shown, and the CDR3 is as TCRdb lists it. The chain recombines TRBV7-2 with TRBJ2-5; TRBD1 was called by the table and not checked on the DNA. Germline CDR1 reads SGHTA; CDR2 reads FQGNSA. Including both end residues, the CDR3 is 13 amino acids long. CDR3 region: CASSLLQKLSFGS.

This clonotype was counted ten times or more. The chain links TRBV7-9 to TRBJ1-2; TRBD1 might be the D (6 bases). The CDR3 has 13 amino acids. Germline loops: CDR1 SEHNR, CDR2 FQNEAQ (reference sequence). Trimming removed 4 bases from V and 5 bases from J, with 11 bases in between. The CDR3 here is CASSSGQTYGYTF. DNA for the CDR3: TGTGCCAGCAGCTCAGGACAGACTTATGGCTACACCTTC.

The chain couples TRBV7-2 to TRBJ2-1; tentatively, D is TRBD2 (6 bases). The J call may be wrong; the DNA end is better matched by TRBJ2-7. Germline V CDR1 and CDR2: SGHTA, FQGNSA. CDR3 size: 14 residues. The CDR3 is CASSFAGKYNEQYF. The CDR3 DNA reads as TGTGCCAGCAGCTTCGCGGGGAAGTACAATGAGCAGTACTTC.

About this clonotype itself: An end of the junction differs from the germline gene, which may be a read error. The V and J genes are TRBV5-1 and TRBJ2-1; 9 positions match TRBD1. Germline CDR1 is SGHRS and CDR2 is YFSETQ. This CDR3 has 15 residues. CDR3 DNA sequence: TGTGCCAGCAGCTTAAGGGACAGGGATAACAATGAGCAGTTCTTC. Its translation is CASSLRDRDNNEQFF.

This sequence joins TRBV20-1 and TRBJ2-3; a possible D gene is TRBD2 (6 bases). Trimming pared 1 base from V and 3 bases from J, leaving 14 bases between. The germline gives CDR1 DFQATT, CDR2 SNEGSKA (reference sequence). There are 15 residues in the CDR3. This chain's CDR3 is CSARAGSPYTDTQYF. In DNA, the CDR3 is TGCAGTGCTAGAGCCGGGAGTCCCTATACAGATACGCAGTATTTT.

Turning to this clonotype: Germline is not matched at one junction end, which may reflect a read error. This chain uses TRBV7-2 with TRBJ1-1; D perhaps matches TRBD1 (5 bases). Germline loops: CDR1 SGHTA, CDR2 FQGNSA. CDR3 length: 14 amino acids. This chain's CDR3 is CASSQPNGGPGTQF. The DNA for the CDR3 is TGTGCCAGCAGCCAACCTAACGGGGGACCGGGTACGCAGTTT.

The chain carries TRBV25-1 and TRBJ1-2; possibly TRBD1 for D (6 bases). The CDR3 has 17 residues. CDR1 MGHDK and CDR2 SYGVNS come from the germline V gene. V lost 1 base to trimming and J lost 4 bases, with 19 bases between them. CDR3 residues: CASSELVWGHEGYGYTF. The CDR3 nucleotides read TGTGCCAGCAGTGAATTAGTTTGGGGGCATGAAGGCTATGGCTACACCTTC.

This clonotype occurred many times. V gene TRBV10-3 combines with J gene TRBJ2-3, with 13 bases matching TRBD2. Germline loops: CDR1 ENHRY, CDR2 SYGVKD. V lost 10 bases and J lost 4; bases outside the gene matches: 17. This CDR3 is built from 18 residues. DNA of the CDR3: TGTGCCAGCAGCCCCACTAGCGGGGGGGCCTTATCCCCAGATACGCAGTATTTT. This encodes CASSPTSGGALSPDTQYF.

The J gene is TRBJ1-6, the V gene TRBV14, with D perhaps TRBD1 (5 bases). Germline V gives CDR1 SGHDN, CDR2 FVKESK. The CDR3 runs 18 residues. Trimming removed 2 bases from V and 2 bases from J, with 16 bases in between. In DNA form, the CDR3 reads TGTGCCAGCAGCCAAAGGCCGACAGCTCACACCTATAATTCACCCCTCCACTTT. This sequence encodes CASSQRPTAHTYNSPLHF.

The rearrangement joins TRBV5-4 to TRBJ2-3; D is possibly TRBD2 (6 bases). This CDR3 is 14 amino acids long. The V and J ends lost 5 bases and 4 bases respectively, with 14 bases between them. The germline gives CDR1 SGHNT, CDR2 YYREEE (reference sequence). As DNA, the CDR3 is TGTGCCAGCAGTCTAGGACTATCTTCAGATACGCAGTATTTT. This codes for CASSLGLSSDTQYF.

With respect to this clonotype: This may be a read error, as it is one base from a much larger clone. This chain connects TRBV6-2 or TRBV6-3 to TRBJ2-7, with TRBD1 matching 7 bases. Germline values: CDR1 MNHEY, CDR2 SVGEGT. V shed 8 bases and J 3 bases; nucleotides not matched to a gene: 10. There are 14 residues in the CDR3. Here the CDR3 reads CASSYGQEYYEQYF. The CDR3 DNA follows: TGTGCCAGCTCTTACGGACAGGAGTACTACGAGCAGTACTTC.

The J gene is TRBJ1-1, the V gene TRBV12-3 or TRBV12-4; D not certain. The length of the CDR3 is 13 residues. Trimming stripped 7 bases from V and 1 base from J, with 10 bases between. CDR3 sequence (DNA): TGTGCCAGCACCTCAGACACGAACACTGAAGCTTTCTTT. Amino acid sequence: CASTSDTNTEAFF.

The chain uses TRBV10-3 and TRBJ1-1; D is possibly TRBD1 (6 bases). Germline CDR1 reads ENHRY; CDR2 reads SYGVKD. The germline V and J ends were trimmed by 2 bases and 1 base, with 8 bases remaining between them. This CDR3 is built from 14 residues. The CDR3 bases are TGTGCCATCAGTGAGGGACAGTGGAACACTGAAGCTTTCTTT. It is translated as CAISEGQWNTEAFF.

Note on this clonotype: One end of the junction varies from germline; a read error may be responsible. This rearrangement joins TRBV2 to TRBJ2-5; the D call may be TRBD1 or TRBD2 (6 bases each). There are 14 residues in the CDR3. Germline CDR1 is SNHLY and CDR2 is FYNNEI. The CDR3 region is CACRGGNVAETQYF. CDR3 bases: TGTGCCTGCAGGGGCGGGAACGTGGCAGAGACCCAGTACTTC.

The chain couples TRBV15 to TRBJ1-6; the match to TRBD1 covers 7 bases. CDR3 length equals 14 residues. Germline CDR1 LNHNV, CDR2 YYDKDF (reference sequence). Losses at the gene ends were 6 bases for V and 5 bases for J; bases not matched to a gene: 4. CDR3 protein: CATREDRNNSPLHF. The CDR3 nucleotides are TGTGCCACCAGGGAGGACAGGAATAATTCACCCCTCCACTTT.